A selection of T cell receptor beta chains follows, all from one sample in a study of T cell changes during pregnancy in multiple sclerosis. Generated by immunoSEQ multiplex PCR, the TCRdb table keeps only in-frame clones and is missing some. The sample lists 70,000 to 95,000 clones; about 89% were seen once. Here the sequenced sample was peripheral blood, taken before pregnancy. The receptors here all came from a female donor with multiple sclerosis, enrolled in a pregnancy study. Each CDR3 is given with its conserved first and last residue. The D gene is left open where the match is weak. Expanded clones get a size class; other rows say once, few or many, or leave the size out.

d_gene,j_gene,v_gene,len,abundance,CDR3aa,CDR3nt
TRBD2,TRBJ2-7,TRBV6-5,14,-,CASRSGASSYEQYF,TGTGCCAGCCGGAGCGGGGCCAGTTCCTACGAGCAGTACTTC
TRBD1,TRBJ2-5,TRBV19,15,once,CASSPKTGYQETQYF,TGTGCCAGTAGTCCTAAGACAGGGTACCAAGAGACCCAGTACTTC
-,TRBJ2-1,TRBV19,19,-,CASSISRGSAQYTDNEQFF,TGTGCCAGTAGTATAAGTAGGGGATCGGCACAATATACCGACAATGAGCAGTTCTTC
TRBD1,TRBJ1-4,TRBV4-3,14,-,CASSQDRGYEKLFF,TGCGCCAGCAGCCAAGACAGGGGGTATGAAAAACTGTTTTTT
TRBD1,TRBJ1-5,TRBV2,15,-,CASGPPRGRGQPQHF,TGTGCCAGCGGGCCCCCGAGGGGGCGCGGTCAGCCCCAGCATTTT
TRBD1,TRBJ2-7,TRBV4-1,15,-,CASSQEGGQGAKQYF,TGCGCCAGCAGCCAAGAAGGGGGGCAGGGGGCCAAGCAGTACTTC
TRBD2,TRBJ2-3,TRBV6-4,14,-,CASSDLAVPYTQYF,TGTGCCAGCAGTGACCTAGCGGTCCCCTATACGCAGTATTTT
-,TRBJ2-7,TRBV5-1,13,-,CASSPDNSYEQYF,TGCGCCAGCAGCCCGGACAACTCCTACGAGCAGTACTTC
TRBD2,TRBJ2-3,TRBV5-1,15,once,CASSFSGGPPDTQYF,TGCGCCAGCAGCTTTAGCGGGGGACCGCCAGATACGCAGTATTTT
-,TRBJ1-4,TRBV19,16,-,CASSPGDTSTNEKLFF,TGTGCCAGTAGTCCCGGGGACACCTCAACTAATGAAAAACTGTTTTTT
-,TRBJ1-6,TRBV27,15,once,CASSFGGARNSPLHF,TGTGCCAGCAGTTTCGGGGGGGCGCGGAATTCACCCCTCCACTTT
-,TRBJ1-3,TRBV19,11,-,CASSLQNTIYF,TGTGCCAGTAGTCTACAGAACACCATATATTTT
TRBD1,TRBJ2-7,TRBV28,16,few,CASRASPGQGAYEQYF,TGTGCCAGCAGAGCGTCTCCGGGACAGGGGGCGTACGAGCAGTACTTC
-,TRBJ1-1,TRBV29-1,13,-,CSVEERSGTEAFF,TGCAGCGTTGAAGAGCGATCAGGCACTGAAGCTTTCTTT
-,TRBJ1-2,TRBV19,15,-,CASQLGGGRRYGYTF,TGTGCCAGCCAGTTGGGCGGGGGGCGACGCTATGGCTACACCTTC
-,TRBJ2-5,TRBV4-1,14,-,CASSHNRVGETQYF,TGCGCCAGCAGCCACAACAGGGTTGGGGAGACCCAGTACTTC